These 25 T cell receptor beta chains came from one sample sequenced in a study of human T cells and chemical hapten exposure. TCRdb called the RACE reads again in MiXCR, with one record for every CDR3 protein. Among approximately 75,000 distinct CDR3 sequences listed, approximately 9% were seen once. This sample's time point: patch test 2, 6 weeks after DPC sensitization. Regarding treatment: therapeutic diphenylcyclopropenone sensitization with weekly scalp DPC. Sequencing was performed on whole blood, taken in connection with sensitization to the hapten diphenylcyclopropenone (DPC). Every receptor here comes from a woman aged 45-59 years with alopecia areata. Some clones in this sample may be carry-over from other donors' samples.

This clonotype has a handful of counts. This chain links TRBV7-6 with TRBJ2-2; maybe TRBD2 (5 bases). V lost 3 bases and J 4 bases, leaving 6 bases between the germline ends. Germline-derived CDR1 and CDR2 are SGHVS and FNYEAQ. The CDR3 contains 13 residues. CDR3 nucleotide sequence: TGTGCCAGCAGCTTGAGGGTCACCGGGGAGCTGTTTTTT. Translating gives CASSLRVTGELFF.

The rearrangement links TRBV20-1 to TRBJ2-7, with D perhaps matching TRBD2 (6 bases). This CDR3 region has 14 residues. From germline, CDR1 is DFQATT and CDR2 SNEGSKA (reference sequence). V was pared by 3 bases and J by 1 base, with 13 bases between. The CDR3 sequence is CSASGTFKSYEQYF. The CDR3 DNA follows: TGCAGTGCTAGCGGGACTTTTAAATCCTACGAGCAGTACTTC.

This clonotype has more than one count but fewer than ten. This rearrangement joins TRBV5-6 to TRBJ1-2; D gene ambiguous. V was cut by 0 bases and J by 4 bases, with 4 bases left in between. Germline V lookup: CDR1 SGHDT, CDR2 YYEEEE. The CDR3 sequence is 12 residues long. This CDR3 is CASSLGSYGYTF. CDR3 nucleotides: TGTGCCAGCAGCTTGGGAAGCTATGGCTACACCTTC.

Many counts were recorded for this clonotype. The chain is built from TRBV7-9 and TRBJ2-1; a weak D match, TRBD2 (6 bases). The ends were cut back, 5 bases at V and 2 bases at J, with 10 bases in the middle. This CDR3 is 14 amino acids long. Per the germline V gene, CDR1 is SEHNR and CDR2 is FQNEAQ (reference sequence). The CDR3: CASSPGGAYNEQFF. The CDR3 nucleotides are TGTGCCAGCAGCCCCGGGGGTGCCTACAATGAGCAGTTCTTC.

In this sample, this clonotype turned up many times. This chain uses TRBV10-1 with TRBJ2-5; no firm D call. CDR3 size: 11 residues. V was pared by 7 bases and J by 4 bases, with 7 bases between. In germline, CDR1 is WNHNN, CDR2 SYGVQD (reference sequence). CDR3 sequence (DNA): TGCGCCAGCACAAAGCGAGAGACCCAGTACTTC. As protein: CASTKRETQYF.

The chain links TRBV21-1 to TRBJ2-6; TRBD2 is the table's D call, not checked against the DNA. TRBV21-1 is a listed pseudogene. The CDR3 is made up of 18 amino acids. CDR3 coding DNA: TGTGCCAGCAGCAGCCACGGGAGGGGCCCCTCTGGGGCCAACGTCCTGACTTTC. It is translated as CASSSHGRGPSGANVLTF.

V and J are TRBV27 and TRBJ1-2; D uncertain. Trimming pared 5 bases from V and 3 bases from J, leaving 13 bases between. The CDR3 totals 14 residues. Per germline, CDR1 MNHEY and CDR2 SMNVEV (reference sequence). This chain's CDR3 is CASSPSGGDYGYTF. CDR3 in DNA: TGTGCCAGCAGTCCTTCCGGAGGCGACTATGGCTACACCTTC.

This clonotype was observed at least ten times. The rearrangement uses TRBV10-3 and TRBJ2-3; 7 bases are a match to TRBD2. Germline V CDR1 and CDR2: ENHRY, SYGVKD. CDR3 size: 16 residues. The trim removed 0 bases at V and 2 bases at J, leaving 5 bases unmatched. CDR3 in DNA: TGTGCCATCAGTGAGTCGATGGGGGACTACACAGATACGCAGTATTTT. Amino acid sequence: CAISESMGDYTDTQYF.

This clonotype was seen a few times. The chain links TRBV28 to TRBJ2-3; unclear D gene. V lost 2 bases to trimming and J lost 2 bases, with 11 bases between them. CDR1 and CDR2 (germline): MDHEN, SYDVKM. The CDR3 totals 15 residues. The CDR3 sequence: CASSLRIAFTDTQYF. The DNA of the CDR3 is TGTGCCAGCAGTTTAAGGATCGCGTTCACAGATACGCAGTATTTT.

There are a few counts of this clonotype. The genes are TRBV5-1 and TRBJ1-1; unclear D gene. Between the trimmed V and J ends, which lost 0 bases and 0 bases, there was a span of 9 bases. The CDR3 spans 15 residues. Germline lookup yields CDR1 SGHRS and CDR2 YFSETQ. CDR3 amino acids: CASSLAKGLNTEAFF. The DNA for the CDR3 is TGCGCCAGCAGCTTGGCCAAAGGTTTGAACACTGAAGCTTTCTTT.

The chain recombines TRBV9 with TRBJ1-1; tentative D call: TRBD1 (5 bases). With 4 bases removed from V and 1 base from J, the gap between germline ends came to 20 bases. The CDR3 has 17 amino acids. CDR1 SGDLS and CDR2 YYNGEE come from the germline V gene. CDR3 residues: CASSPTSTAFKNTEAFF. The DNA for the CDR3 is TGTGCCAGCAGCCCGACCTCGACAGCATTCAAGAACACTGAAGCTTTCTTT.

The chain combines TRBV27 with TRBJ1-1; D is uncertain. The CDR3 is made up of 12 amino acids. Germline V gene sequence: CDR1 MNHEY, CDR2 SMNVEV (reference sequence). With 8 bases removed from V and 3 bases from J, the gap between germline ends came to 10 bases. The CDR3 sequence is CASGNTDTEAFF. Here the CDR3 DNA reads TGTGCCAGCGGAAATACAGACACTGAAGCTTTCTTT.

The CDR3: CSVKTGVVGYTF. CDR3 DNA: TGCAGCGTTAAGACAGGGGTAGTCGGCTACACCTTC. J is TRBJ1-2 and V is TRBV29-1; TRBD1 agrees at 8 bases. The V and J ends lost 5 bases and 8 bases, in that order; junction bases with no gene match: 7. The CDR3 consists of 12 residues. Looked up from germline, CDR1 is SQVTM and CDR2 is ANQGSEA.

In its sample, this clonotype was seen a few times. This CDR3 reads CASGGGGGNLYGYTF. The CDR3 nucleotides are TGTGCTAGTGGCGGCGGGGGGGGTAACCTTTATGGCTACACCTTC. V is TRBV12-5 and J is TRBJ1-2; D perhaps matches TRBD1 (5 bases). The V end lost 6 bases, the J end lost 5 bases, and 19 bases lay between the germline ends. The CDR3 is 15 amino acids. Germline assignment: CDR1 LGHNT and CDR2 FRNRAP.

The chain combines TRBV2 with TRBJ2-6; D is uncertain. V was shortened by 4 bases and J by 0 bases, with 4 bases between the two germline ends. The germline V gene encodes CDR1 SNHLY and CDR2 FYNNEI. CDR3 length: 14 residues. CDR3: CASSGSSGANVLTF. The CDR3, as DNA: TGTGCCAGCAGTGGTTCCTCTGGGGCCAACGTCCTGACTTTC. Using reference TRBV2 and TRBJ2-6 for the parts outside the CDR3, the full variable domain is EPEVTQTPSHQVTQMGQEVILRCVPISNHLYFYWYRQILGQKVEFLVSFYNNEISEKSEIFDDQFSVERPDGSNFTLKIRSTKLEDSAMYFCASSGSSGANVLTFGAGSRLTVL.

The J gene is TRBJ1-2, the V gene TRBV24-1, with a weak D call TRBD1 (5 bases). Trimming stripped 5 bases from V and 5 bases from J, with 8 bases between. The CDR3 has 12 residues. Germline CDR1 KGHDR, CDR2 SFDVKD. Here the CDR3 DNA reads TGTGCCACCAGTGCCGACAGATATGGCTACACCTTC. Translated: CATSADRYGYTF.

In its sample, this clonotype was seen a few times. V and J are TRBV3-1 and TRBJ1-5, with unresolved D. This CDR3 has 16 residues. CDR1 and CDR2 (germline): LGHDT, YNNKEL (reference sequence). V was cut by 3 bases and J by 0 bases, with 12 bases left in between. The CDR3 spells CASSHSLGGSNQPQHF. For the CDR3, the DNA is TGTGCCAGCAGCCATTCCCTCGGCGGTAGCAATCAGCCCCAGCATTTT.

The rearrangement uses TRBV29-1 and TRBJ2-1, with unresolved D. CDR3 length equals 14 residues. Germline assignment: CDR1 SQVTM and CDR2 ANQGSEA. Trimming left V 5 bases short and J 4 bases short, with 15 bases between. CDR3 amino acids: CSVPGQSEYNEQFF. The CDR3 DNA sequence: TGCAGCGTTCCTGGCCAGAGTGAATACAATGAGCAGTTCTTC.

CDR3 sequence (DNA): TGTGCCAGCAGTTCCTACCGACAGGGTAAAAGGAGCTCCTACGAGCAGTACTTC. Protein sequence: CASSSYRQGKRSSYEQYF. V gene TRBV6-5 combines with J gene TRBJ2-7, with 7 bases lining up with TRBD1. V lost 4 bases and J lost 0; bases outside the gene matches: 15. The CDR3 runs 18 residues. The germline V gene encodes CDR1 MNHEY and CDR2 SVGAGI.

V and J are TRBV5-6 and TRBJ1-1; 7 bases agree with TRBD1. The CDR3 sequence is 15 residues long. Trimming removed 4 bases from V and 3 bases from J; junction bases left unmatched: 9. Germline CDR1 SGHDT, CDR2 YYEEEE. The CDR3: CASSPPGGVDTEAFF. The DNA for the CDR3 is TGTGCCAGCAGCCCACCAGGGGGAGTGGACACTGAAGCTTTCTTT.

The chain links TRBV20-1 to TRBJ2-3; 8 bases are a match to TRBD2. Germline V lookup: CDR1 DFQATT, CDR2 SNEGSKA (reference sequence). This CDR3 is 15 amino acids long. V lost 0 bases and J lost 9; bases outside the gene matches: 11. This chain's CDR3 is CSARDPGLGGETQYF. DNA for the CDR3: TGCAGTGCTAGAGATCCGGGACTAGGAGGTGAAACGCAGTATTTT.

This clonotype was found many times. V is TRBV6-4 and J is TRBJ2-3; a weak D match, TRBD2 (6 bases). The CDR3 extends over 14 amino acids. Looked up from germline, CDR1 is MRHNA and CDR2 is SNTAGT. Between the trimmed V and J ends, which lost 6 bases and 10 bases, there was a span of 20 bases. The CDR3 sequence is CASSAGLSGLAQYF. The CDR3 bases are TGTGCCAGCAGCGCGGGGCTGAGTGGGCTTGCGCAGTATTTT.

This clonotype was seen more than once but under ten times. The chain carries TRBV7-3 and TRBJ2-5; D is ambiguous. In germline, CDR1 is SGHTA, CDR2 FQGTGA. This CDR3 comprises 14 residues. Deletions cut 6 bases from V and 2 bases from J, with 13 bases between. The CDR3: CASRRAASQETQYF. CDR3 nucleotide sequence: TGTGCCAGCAGGCGTGCGGCGAGTCAAGAGACCCAGTACTTC.

As for this clonotype: A read error may explain this, as a much larger clone is one base away. The gene calls are TRBV7-2 and TRBJ1-6, with 8 positions matching TRBD1. The CDR3 is made up of 18 amino acids. Germline CDR1 is SGHTA and CDR2 is FQGNSA. The CDR3 DNA reads as TGTGCCAGCAGCTCAGGGACAGGACCGAGCTCCTATAATTCACCCCTCAACTTT. Amino acids: CASSSGTGPSSYNSPLNF.

V is TRBV4-2 and J is TRBJ2-1; 11 nucleotides agree with TRBD2. Trimming at V came to 1 base and at J to 4 bases, leaving 6 bases not matched to a gene. Germline CDR1 and CDR2: LGHNA and YNFKEQ. CDR3 size: 17 residues. The CDR3 DNA reads as TGTGCCAGCAGCCAAGTTTCTACTAGCGGGGGTTACAATGAGCAGTTCTTC. Encoded protein: CASSQVSTSGGYNEQFF.